The source of this T cell receptor (beta chain) is a study of Ad26.COV2.S vaccination and SARS-CoV-2 variants (dated by TCRdb to the early 2020s). Looking at the study overall: Vaccine-arm donors came from COV1001, a multicentre, randomized, double-blind, placebo-controlled phase I-IIa trial of Ad26.COV2.S in healthy adults. Ad26.COV2.S was administered intramuscularly at 5 x 10^10 or 1 x 10^11 viral particles, either as a single shot or as two shots given 56 days apart. The specificity and breadth of SARS-CoV-2-reactive T cell receptors after Ad26.COV2.S vaccination were assessed by TCRbeta repertoire sequencing. The TCR-sequenced set comprised approximately 30 samples: approximately 19 Ad26.COV2.S vaccine recipients, 5 placebo recipients and 8 SARS-CoV-2 convalescent individuals. Trial participants were randomized into five groups of five, in which low-dose or high-dose Ad26.COV2.S was given once or twice, or placebo was given on both occasions. Blinding of investigators to trial group allocation was maintained during experiments and outcome assessment.

CDR1 and CDR2, looked up from the germline V gene, are SNHLY and FYNNEI. The CDR3 has 15 amino acids, counting the end cysteine and phenylalanine. Just the 45-base CDR3 DNA is kept, in frame starting at base 1. V drops 11 bases and J drops 8 bases, leaving 24 bases in between. Comment on this clone: The clone's antigen remains unknown. No clone much larger than this one lies a single base away; base qualities are absent.

The immunoSEQ Assay was the method used to sequence TCRbeta CDR3 regions. After extraction, genomic DNA underwent amplification by bias-controlled multiplex PCR, followed by high-throughput sequencing. On the study's bioinformatics: To quantify the absolute abundance of every unique TCRbeta CDR3 region, sequences were collapsed and filtered. Usable DNA was measured by amplifying reference genes present in all nucleated cells, and TCRbeta template counts were normalized to that usable DNA to estimate T cell fraction. Repertoire TCRs were annotated as SARS-CoV-2-specific when V gene, CDR3 amino acid sequence and J gene were exactly matched to a known reactive TCR set. MIRA supplied the reference SARS-CoV-2 TCR set, which was filtered for enrichment in COVID-19-positive ImmuneCODE repertoires so that public or cross-reactive TCRs were removed. Based on the MIRA antigens, annotated TCRs were further analysed at the level of specific ORF or position within ORF. Breadth was defined as the number of annotated unique rearrangements divided by the total number of unique productive rearrangements, and depth was defined as the summed frequency of the annotated unique rearrangements. TCR breadth was compared between groups using two-sided Wilcoxon rank-sum tests. Imported from immuneACCESS, the table was reduced by TCRdb to in-frame sequences with V and J called. These copies leave out some clones; in studies compared against another copy, an unresolved V gene accounts for under half, and the cause of the remainder is not known. The V and J calls and clone size are taken from that table; D and trimming were inferred from the DNA. The sample table lists hundreds of thousands of clones, about 85% of them with a count of one. The ten largest clones represent 6.4% of the sample.

This sample's treatment or condition label indicates: 19 received Ad26.COV2.S at low or high dose, single or two shots; 5 received placebo; per-sample allocation not given. For vaccine and placebo recipients, the sequenced repertoires came from samples collected on day 63 after the first injection. In Cohort 1b, some 25 adults aged 18-55 years were enrolled at a single site in Boston, USA, between 29 July and 7 August 2020. Ad26.COV2.S was a replication-incompetent adenovirus type 26 vector that expressed a prefusion-stabilized SARS-CoV-2 spike protein derived from the original Wuhan strain. Study-wide conclusions, independent of this receptor: Vaccine and placebo recipients had similar non-spike TCR breadth, a finding consistent with the vaccine containing only spike. It was noted by the authors that total T cell responses may have been underestimated by the TCR breadth and depth analyses. After vaccination, spike-specific CD8+ and CD4+ T cell responses were reported to show substantial breadth. Higher spike-specific TCR breadth was observed in Ad26.COV2.S recipients than in placebo recipients (P = 0.0014). The study lacked the statistical power to compare responses across vaccine doses or regimens.

This TCR derives from a person between 18 and 65 years old who received the Ad26.COV2.S COVID-19 vaccine or a placebo. The sample here was peripheral blood, taken in a trial of Ad26.COV2.S vaccine versus placebo. Recombination joined TRBV2 with TRBJ2-2; too little of a D gene remains to name it. CDR3 loop: CASRLRGLSSGELFF. The nucleotide sequence reads TGTGCCTCCCGTTTGAGAGGCTTGTCCTCTGGGGAGCTGTTTTTT.